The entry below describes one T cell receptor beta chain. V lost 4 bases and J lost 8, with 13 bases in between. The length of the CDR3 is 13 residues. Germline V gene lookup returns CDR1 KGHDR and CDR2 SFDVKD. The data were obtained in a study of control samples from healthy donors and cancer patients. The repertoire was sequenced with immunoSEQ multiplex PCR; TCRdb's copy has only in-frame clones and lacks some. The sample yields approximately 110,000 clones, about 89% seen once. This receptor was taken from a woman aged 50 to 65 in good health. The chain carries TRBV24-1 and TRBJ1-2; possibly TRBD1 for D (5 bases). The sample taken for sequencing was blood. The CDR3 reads CATSERPAGGYTF. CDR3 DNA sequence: TGTGCCACCAGTGAGAGGCCCGCAGGGGGCTACACCTTC.